This T cell receptor (beta chain) was sequenced in a study of shared clonotypes between healthy human individuals. The CDR3 extends over 15 amino acids. V was shortened by 2 bases and J by 6 bases, with 13 bases between the two germline ends. Germline lookup yields CDR1 MDHEN and CDR2 SYDVKM. Study-wide results and limits: The authors expected sequencing depth to affect clonotype sharing among donors.

As processed by the authors: Filtering was not the same, since immunoSEQ gave junction-only sequences without quality scores. Using immunoSEQ multiplex PCR, the repertoire was profiled, and TCRdb retains in-frame clones only, with some absent. V and J calls and clone size are those listed in that table; D and trimming were worked out from the DNA. The data hold a few million clones, with 85% to 95% observed a single time. About this clone itself: No antigen is known for it.

Sequencing input: naive CD4+ T cells from PBMCs. Subset denoted: CD45RA+ positively selected. The sequence came from a man aged 18 to 30 in good health. Some clones in this sample may be carry-over from other donors' samples. The chain couples TRBV28 to TRBJ2-2; TRBD1 is a possible D gene (6 bases). The CDR3 here is CASSLVTGAAGELFF. In DNA, the CDR3 is TGTGCCAGCAGTTTAGTGACAGGAGCGGCCGGGGAGCTGTTTTTT.